The source of this TCR beta chain is a study of spatial heterogeneity in lung cancer. Study findings and constraints: Mutation tallies in tumors tracked expanded intratumoral alpha and beta TCR counts.

The sample's time point: sample taken at primary tumor resection. TCRdb used MiXCR to reprocess the 5' RACE reads, holding one entry per CDR3 protein. Among approximately 7,800 distinct CDR3 sequences listed, approximately 7.8% were seen once. Per the germline V gene, CDR1 is SGHVS and CDR2 is FQNEAQ. The CDR3 runs 16 residues. V gave up 5 bases and J gave up 1 base; unmatched junction bases: 10. This clonotype was seen more than once but under ten times. Its antigen is as yet unknown. This beta chain is off target for a library built for alpha chains, so its abundance means little. The origin of this receptor is a male donor with early-stage non-small cell lung cancer. Specimen: lung tumor tissue, collected at surgery. The chain recombines TRBV7-8 with TRBJ1-1, with 7 bases aligning to TRBD1. The DNA of the CDR3 is TGTGCCAGCAGCGCCCGGGACAGAGGTTCGAACACTGAAGCTTTCTTT. Its protein is CASSARDRGSNTEAFF. Supplemented by reference TRBV7-8 and TRBJ1-1, the full variable domain reads GAGVSQSPRYKVAKRGQDVALRCDPISGHVSLFWYQQALGQGPEFLTYFQNEAQLDKSGLPSDRFFAERPEGSVSTLKIQRTQQEDSAVYLCASSARDRGSNTEAFFGQGTRLTVV.